Each of the 8 T cell receptor beta chains below was sequenced from the same sample in a study of follicular helper T cells after annual influenza vaccination. Using immunoSEQ multiplex PCR, the repertoire was profiled, and TCRdb retains in-frame clones only, with some absent. The table includes around 2,500 clones, 75% to 85% detected once. The time point: 2015-2016 season, pre-vaccination. The sequencing used CXCR5+ CD38- circulating T follicular helper cells from blood, collected on the day of influenza vaccination. As to subset: circulating Tfh, non-naive CD4+CXCR5+PD-1+ (ICOS+CD38+ or ICOS-CD38-). Receptors were obtained from an adult who received the influenza vaccine.

The rearrangement links TRBV15 to TRBJ2-5; D uncertain. CDR1 and CDR2 from the germline V gene are LNHNV and YYDKDF (reference sequence). V lost 0 bases and J 2 bases, leaving 4 bases between the germline ends. CDR3 size: 13 residues. CDR3 sequence reads: CATSRDLQETQYF. Here the CDR3 DNA reads TGTGCCACCAGCAGAGACCTACAAGAGACCCAGTACTTC.

The table lists this clone with a count of one. The rearrangement uses TRBV6-1 and TRBJ2-2; D is unresolved. V was trimmed by 10 bases and J by 1 base, leaving 10 bases between them. The germline CDR1 and CDR2 sequences are MNHNS and SASEGT. The CDR3 is 13 amino acids. Here the CDR3 DNA reads TGTGCCATCCGAGGTCTGAACACCGGGGAGCTGTTTTTT. Amino acids: CAIRGLNTGELFF.

This sequence joins TRBV9 and TRBJ1-3, with TRBD1 as a possible D gene (6 bases). There are 17 residues in the CDR3. The V and J ends lost 0 bases and 0 bases respectively, with 13 bases between them. Germline V CDR1 and CDR2: SGDLS, YYNGEE. CDR3 loop: CASSVGGTDSSGNTIYF. As DNA, the CDR3 is TGTGCCAGCAGCGTAGGAGGGACGGACAGCTCTGGAAACACCATATATTTT.

The table lists this clone with a count of one. This chain joins TRBV30 and TRBJ1-1, with 12 bases aligning to TRBD1. Germline assignment: CDR1 GTSNPN and CDR2 SVGIG (reference sequence). Unmatched junction bases numbered 10, after V lost 3 bases and J lost 11 bases. CDR3 length: 14 amino acids. The CDR3 loop reads CAWRPGTGGAEAFF. In nucleotides, the CDR3 is TGTGCCTGGAGACCAGGGACAGGGGGCGCAGAGGCTTTCTTT.

This CDR3 reads CASSSAPSLNEQFF. CDR3 DNA sequence: TGTGCCAGCAGCTCCGCCCCTAGCCTCAATGAGCAGTTCTTC. The rearrangement uses TRBV7-8 and TRBJ2-1, with a tentative D call TRBD2 (5 bases). CDR1 is SGHVS, CDR2 FQNEAQ, per germline. V was pared by 4 bases and J by 6 bases, with 13 bases between. This CDR3 is built from 14 residues.

This clone was counted a few times. Here the CDR3 reads CASSLTGTATNEKLFF. CDR3 bases: TGCGCCAGCAGCTTGACGGGGACTGCAACTAATGAAAAACTGTTTTTT. The chain employs TRBV5-1 and TRBJ1-4; TRBD1 is a possible D gene (5 bases). Germline CDR1 and CDR2: SGHRS and YFSETQ. This CDR3 contains 16 residues. V was pared by 1 base and J by 0 bases, with 10 bases between.

This sequence joins TRBV7-3 and TRBJ2-6; TRBD2 might be the D (7 bases). Germline-derived CDR1 and CDR2 are SGHTA and FQGTGA. This CDR3 spans 19 amino acids. Trimming removed 1 base from V and 2 bases from J, with 18 bases in between. This CDR3 is CASSLNPPGGFTGANVLTF. The CDR3 DNA reads as TGTGCCAGCAGCTTAAACCCTCCGGGGGGCTTTACTGGGGCCAACGTCCTGACTTTC.

This chain uses TRBV28 with TRBJ1-3; D is uncertain. V was shortened by 7 bases and J by 0 bases, with 16 bases between the two germline ends. The CDR3 is made up of 16 amino acids. The V gene's germline CDR1 is MDHEN and CDR2 SYDVKM. CDR3 nucleotides: TGTGCCAGCACCTACCCTGGACTTAGCTCTGGAAACACCATATATTTT. It specifies CASTYPGLSSGNTIYF.